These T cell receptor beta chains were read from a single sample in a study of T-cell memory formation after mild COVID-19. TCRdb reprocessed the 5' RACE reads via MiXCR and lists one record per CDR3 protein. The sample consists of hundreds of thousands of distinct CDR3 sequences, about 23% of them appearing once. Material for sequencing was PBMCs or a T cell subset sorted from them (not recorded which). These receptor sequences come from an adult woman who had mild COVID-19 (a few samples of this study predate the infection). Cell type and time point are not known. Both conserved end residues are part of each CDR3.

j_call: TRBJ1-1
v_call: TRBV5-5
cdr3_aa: CASSQGVSVRQTEAFF

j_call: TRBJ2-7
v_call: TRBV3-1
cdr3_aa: CASSQDGASGYYEQYF

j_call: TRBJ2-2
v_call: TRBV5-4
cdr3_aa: CASSYGTLTVALTGELFF

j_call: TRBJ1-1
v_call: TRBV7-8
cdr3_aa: CASSLGPTENFRTEAFF

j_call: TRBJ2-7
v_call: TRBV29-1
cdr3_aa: CSVTEHNTYEQYF

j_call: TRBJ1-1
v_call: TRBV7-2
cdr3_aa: CASGRLGAFF

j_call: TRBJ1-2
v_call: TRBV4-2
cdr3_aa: CASSPRPRQRPYGYTF

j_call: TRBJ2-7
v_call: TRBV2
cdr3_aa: CASGAPEGYEQYF

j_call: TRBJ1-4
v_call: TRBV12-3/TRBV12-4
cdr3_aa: CASSLEGTANEKLFF

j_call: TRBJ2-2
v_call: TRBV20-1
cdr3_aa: CSARDPRGREIGELFF

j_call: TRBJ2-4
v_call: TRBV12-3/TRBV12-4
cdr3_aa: CASSPVGRNENIQYF

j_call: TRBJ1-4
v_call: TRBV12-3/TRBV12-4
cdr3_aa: CASSLTEGGEKLFF

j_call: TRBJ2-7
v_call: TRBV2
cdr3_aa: CASTPLITGSSYEQYF

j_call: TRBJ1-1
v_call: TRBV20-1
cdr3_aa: CSARNTIRGGAFF

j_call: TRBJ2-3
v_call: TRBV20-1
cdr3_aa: CSASDGHSFTDTQYF

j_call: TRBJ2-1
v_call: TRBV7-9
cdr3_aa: CASSLSALAGLDEQFF

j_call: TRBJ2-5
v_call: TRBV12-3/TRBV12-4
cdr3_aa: CASSLTGQGIQETQYF

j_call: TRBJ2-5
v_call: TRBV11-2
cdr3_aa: CASSLEAVWETQYF

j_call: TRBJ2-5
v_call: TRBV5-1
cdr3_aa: CASSYQAQGTQETQYF

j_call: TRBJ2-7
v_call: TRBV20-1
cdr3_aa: CSARGVASGDYEQYF

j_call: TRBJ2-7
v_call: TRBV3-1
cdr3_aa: CASSQDRLAGYEQYF

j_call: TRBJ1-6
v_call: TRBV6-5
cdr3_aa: CASSFMAPAMNSPLHF

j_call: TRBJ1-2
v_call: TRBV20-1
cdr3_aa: CSARVRDRDDGYTF

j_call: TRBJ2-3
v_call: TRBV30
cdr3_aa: CAWSVRVSGTDTQYF